This TCR beta chain was profiled in a study of blood T cells in healthy people across ages. Whole-study findings and limits: While age rose, TCR beta diversity per million T cells dropped in a roughly linear way. Strong correlation linked observed beta diversity and percent naive T cells.

Alongside a J-beta primer mix, a sample-barcoded 5' primer served in a second PCR lasting 7 to 11 cycles. Through a template-switch adaptor with 12 random nucleotides, each cDNA molecule received a tag. TCRdb used MiXCR to reprocess the 5' RACE reads, holding one entry per CDR3 protein. Of about 800,000 distinct CDR3 sequences in the sample, around a quarter were seen once. The CDR3 runs 12 residues. Trimming stripped 4 bases from V and 1 base from J, with 5 bases between. Germline V gives CDR1 SQVTM, CDR2 ANQGSEA. The table lists this clonotype with a few counts. Antigen: not known. The same data also contributed to another study, on T cells of mothers and their children.

Sequenced sample: blood. The clonotype comes from a boy aged 5-17 years in good health. The chain has TRBV29-1 and TRBJ1-5; D gene ambiguous. The CDR3 nucleotides are TGCAGCGTTGGTACCAGCAATCAGCCCCAGCATTTT. As protein: CSVGTSNQPQHF.